This T cell receptor (beta chain) was documented in a study of identical twins. This CDR3 has 16 amino acids. V dropped 2 bases and J dropped 5 bases, with 19 bases sitting between them. CDR1 is DFQATT and CDR2 is SNEGSKA in the germline V gene (reference sequence). One entry per CDR3 protein results from TCRdb running MiXCR on the 5' RACE reads. The sample holds about 210,000 distinct CDR3 sequences, roughly 9.4% seen once. Sequencing input: memory (CD45RO+) T cells sorted from blood. This receptor was obtained from a woman aged 18-29 years in good health. The J gene is TRBJ2-4, the V gene TRBV20-1, with D possibly TRBD2 on 6 matching bases. CDR3 region: CSARPGLLRGENIQYF. The CDR3 bases are TGCAGTGCTAGACCGGGACTCCTAAGAGGGGAAAACATTCAGTACTTC.